The rows below give T cell receptor beta chains drawn from one sample of a study of blood T cell repertoires in COVID-19. Profiled with immunoSEQ multiplex PCR; TCRdb holds only in-frame clones, not every one. The data hold roughly 63,000 clones, with approximately 82% observed a single time. The sample consisted of peripheral blood. These receptors all stem from a man older than 75 with acute or convalescent COVID-19. Each CDR3 is given with its conserved first and last residue. The D gene is left open where the match is weak. Size values are once, few and many counts, or a class for expanded clones, and some rows have none.

D gene,CDR3 length,V gene,clone size,J gene,CDR3 protein,CDR3 DNA
TRBD1,15,TRBV4-1,NA,TRBJ1-2,CASSHADRDLGGYTF,TGCGCCAGCAGCCACGCGGACAGGGACTTGGGTGGCTACACCTTC
TRBD1,15,TRBV5-4,once,TRBJ2-1,CASSAGQGATNEQFF,TGTGCCAGCAGCGCGGGACAGGGGGCCACCAATGAGCAGTTCTTC
NA,13,TRBV6-5,NA,TRBJ1-2,CASSWAPREGYTF,TGTGCCAGCAGTTGGGCCCCTCGGGAGGGCTACACCTTC
TRBD1,18,TRBV5-6,once,TRBJ1-3,CASSLDRGVLNFGNTIYF,TGTGCCAGCAGCTTGGACAGGGGGGTTCTTAACTTTGGAAACACCATATATTTT
NA,14,TRBV7-8,NA,TRBJ1-2,CASSPERTAHGYTF,TGTGCCAGCAGCCCCGAGCGGACTGCACATGGCTACACCTTC
NA,16,TRBV3-1/TRBV3-2,NA,TRBJ2-5,CASSPVSAGYQETQYF,TGTGCCAGCAGCCCAGTGTCGGCAGGATACCAAGAGACCCAGTACTTC
TRBD1,15,TRBV2,NA,TRBJ1-1,CASSESGTEGQGAFF,TGTGCCAGCAGTGAATCCGGGACAGAAGGGCAGGGAGCTTTCTTT
TRBD1,16,TRBV25-1,few,TRBJ1-1,CASSMTGAGPGAEAFF,TGTGCCAGCAGTATGACAGGGGCGGGGCCAGGGGCTGAAGCTTTCTTT
TRBD1,14,TRBV5-1,few,TRBJ1-4,CASRPGQHNEKLFF,TGCGCCAGCAGGCCGGGACAGCATAATGAAAAACTGTTTTTT
NA,13,TRBV6-6,NA,TRBJ2-7,CATRLGGQFEQYF,TGTGCCACCCGGTTGGGGGGGCAGTTCGAGCAGTACTTC
TRBD1,16,TRBV11-3,NA,TRBJ2-2,CASSPGTGANTGELFF,TGTGCCAGCAGCCCTGGGACAGGGGCCAACACCGGGGAGCTGTTTTTT
NA,15,TRBV30,few,TRBJ1-3,CAWSLGRDSGNTIYF,TGTGCCTGGAGCCTCGGACGGGACTCTGGAAACACCATATATTTT
NA,12,TRBV3-1/TRBV3-2,NA,TRBJ1-1,CASSQYRDKAFF,TGTGCCAGCAGCCAATATCGGGACAAAGCTTTCTTT
TRBD1,18,TRBV4-1,NA,TRBJ1-1,CASSQGGNRGIMNTEAFF,TGCGCCAGCAGCCAAGGAGGAAACAGGGGGATCATGAACACTGAAGCTTTCTTT
TRBD2,18,TRBV11-2,NA,TRBJ2-2,CASRHLAGGPPNTGELFF,TGTGCCAGCAGACACCTAGCGGGGGGGCCCCCGAACACCGGGGAGCTGTTTTTT
NA,15,TRBV9,NA,TRBJ2-5,CASSVAGEGRETQYF,TGTGCCAGCAGCGTAGCAGGGGAGGGGAGGGAGACCCAGTACTTC
NA,15,TRBV6-5,NA,TRBJ1-4,CASHRRPEAREKLFF,TGTGCCAGCCATAGACGCCCGGAGGCCCGTGAAAAACTGTTTTTT
TRBD1,18,TRBV11-2,NA,TRBJ2-1,CASRSGQGALSSYNEQFF,TGTGCCAGCAGATCCGGACAGGGGGCTCTCAGCTCCTACAATGAGCAGTTCTTC
TRBD1,13,TRBV6-2/TRBV6-3,few,TRBJ1-6,CASGRQGNSPLHF,TGTGCCAGCGGCCGACAGGGGAATTCACCCCTCCACTTT
NA,16,TRBV6-4,NA,TRBJ1-2,CASSDSWEESFYGYTF,TGTGCCAGCAGTGACTCCTGGGAGGAATCCTTCTATGGCTACACCTTC
NA,15,TRBV7-9,NA,TRBJ1-1,CASSLNLGMNTEAFF,TGTGCCAGCAGCTTAAATCTGGGCATGAACACTGAAGCTTTCTTT
NA,13,TRBV2,few,TRBJ1-5,CASSLRREQPQHF,TGTGCCAGCAGTCTGCGGAGGGAACAGCCCCAGCATTTT
NA,15,TRBV6-5,once,TRBJ1-6,CASRVTHNYNSPLHF,TGTGCCAGCAGAGTGACACACAACTATAATTCACCCCTCCACTTT
NA,14,TRBV30,NA,TRBJ2-5,CAWAGGAPDETQYF,TGTGCCTGGGCCGGGGGAGCCCCTGATGAGACCCAGTACTTC
NA,13,TRBV3-1/TRBV3-2,NA,TRBJ2-5,CASERALQETQYF,TGTGCCAGCGAGCGTGCACTCCAAGAGACCCAGTACTTC
NA,15,TRBV18,NA,TRBJ1-6,CASSPPEGSRSPLHF,TGTGCCAGCTCACCACCGGAGGGAAGTAGGTCACCCCTCCACTTT
TRBD1,16,TRBV5-6,NA,TRBJ2-7,CASSLLLPGQVHEQYF,TGTGCCAGCAGCTTGTTGCTTCCGGGACAGGTCCACGAGCAGTACTTC
NA,12,TRBV5-1,NA,TRBJ2-3,CASGLRTDTQYF,TGCGCCAGCGGGCTTCGCACAGATACGCAGTATTTT
TRBD1,18,TRBV3-1/TRBV3-2,medium-sized,TRBJ1-4,CASSPGTGGAPGRGKLFF,TGTGCCAGCAGCCCCGGGACAGGGGGCGCCCCAGGGAGAGGAAAACTGTTTTTT
NA,12,TRBV10-1,few,TRBJ1-1,CASSESYREAFF,TGCGCCAGCAGTGAGTCTTACAGGGAAGCTTTCTTT
TRBD2,16,TRBV7-9,NA,TRBJ2-1,CASSSSRASGIVEQFF,TGTGCCAGCAGCTCCTCCCGGGCTAGCGGGATCGTTGAGCAGTTCTTC
TRBD2,16,TRBV7-9,NA,TRBJ2-3,CASSLGVLAGTDTQYF,TGTGCCAGCAGCTTAGGTGTGCTAGCGGGCACAGATACGCAGTATTTT
NA,12,TRBV12-3/TRBV12-4,NA,TRBJ2-3,CASSHNTDTQYF,TGTGCCAGCAGTCACAACACAGATACGCAGTATTTT
TRBD2,18,TRBV7-8,NA,TRBJ2-1,CASSTLRTSGGAYNEQFF,TGTGCCAGCAGCACCCTCCGGACTAGCGGGGGGGCTTACAATGAGCAGTTCTTC
TRBD1,15,TRBV3-1/TRBV3-2,NA,TRBJ1-1,CASSLMGGQRTEAFF,TGTGCCAGCAGCCTGATGGGGGGACAGAGGACTGAAGCTTTCTTT
NA,14,TRBV7-9,NA,TRBJ1-4,CASSEGGLGEKLFF,TGTGCCAGCAGCGAAGGGGGTTTGGGTGAAAAACTGTTTTTT
NA,14,TRBV6-6,NA,TRBJ2-7,CASSYDTSRSGQYF,TGTGCCAGCAGTTACGACACCTCCCGATCCGGGCAGTACTTC
NA,13,TRBV18,NA,TRBJ1-2,CASSPRPGDGYTF,TGTGCCAGCTCACCTCGCCCAGGGGATGGCTACACCTTC
NA,15,TRBV7-8,NA,TRBJ2-5,CASSLNRARGETQYF,TGTGCCAGCAGCTTAAATAGAGCTCGGGGGGAGACCCAGTACTTC
TRBD1,16,TRBV5-4,NA,TRBJ2-3,CASSSPGGLSTDTQYF,TGTGCCAGCAGCTCCCCAGGGGGCCTCAGCACAGATACGCAGTATTTT
NA,15,TRBV3-1/TRBV3-2,once,TRBJ2-1,CASSQGLEGFSEQFF,TGTGCCAGCAGCCAAGGACTAGAGGGATTCAGTGAGCAGTTCTTC
NA,15,TRBV3-1/TRBV3-2,NA,TRBJ2-7,CASSHRQTSSYEQYF,TGTGCCAGCAGCCACCGACAGACGAGCTCCTACGAGCAGTACTTC
TRBD1,16,TRBV19,NA,TRBJ1-1,CASSPQGPPLNTEAFF,TGTGCCAGTAGCCCACAGGGGCCCCCGTTGAACACTGAAGCTTTCTTT
NA,14,TRBV6-5,NA,TRBJ1-1,CASSYIQGSTEAFF,TGTGCCAGCAGTTACATCCAGGGAAGCACTGAAGCTTTCTTT
NA,13,TRBV29-1,NA,TRBJ2-3,CSSPGGNTDTQYF,TGCAGCTCTCCTGGAGGGAACACAGATACGCAGTATTTT